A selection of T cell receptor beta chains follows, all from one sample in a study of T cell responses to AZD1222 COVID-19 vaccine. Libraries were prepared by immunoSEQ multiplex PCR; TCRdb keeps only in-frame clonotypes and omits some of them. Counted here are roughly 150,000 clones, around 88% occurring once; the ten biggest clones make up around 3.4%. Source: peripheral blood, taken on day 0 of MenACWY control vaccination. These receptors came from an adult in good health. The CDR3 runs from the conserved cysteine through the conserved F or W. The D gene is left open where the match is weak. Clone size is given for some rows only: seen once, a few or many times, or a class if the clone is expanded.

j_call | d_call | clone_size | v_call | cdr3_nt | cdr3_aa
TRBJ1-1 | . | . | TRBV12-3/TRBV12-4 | TGTGCCAGCAGAGAGGTTACTGAAGCTTTCTTT | CASREVTEAFF
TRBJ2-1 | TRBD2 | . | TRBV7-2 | TGTGCCAGCAGCTTAGAAGCCCCTCCCAGCGGGAGGGTGAATGAGCAGTTCTTC | CASSLEAPPSGRVNEQFF
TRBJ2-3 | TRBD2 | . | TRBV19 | TGTGCCAGTAGTTTCCTAGCGGCCACAGATACGCAGTATTTT | CASSFLAATDTQYF
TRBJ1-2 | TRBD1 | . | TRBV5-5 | TGTGCCAGCACCTTGACAGGGGACTATGGCTACACCTTC | CASTLTGDYGYTF
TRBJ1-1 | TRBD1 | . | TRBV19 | TGTGCCAGTAGTCCGAGGACAGGGATGAACACTGAAGCTTTCTTT | CASSPRTGMNTEAFF
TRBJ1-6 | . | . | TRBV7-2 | TGTGCCAGCAGCTTAGATGGACGTTTTAATTCACCCCTCCACTTT | CASSLDGRFNSPLHF
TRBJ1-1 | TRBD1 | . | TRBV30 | TGTGCCTGGAGTGACAGGGGAAACACTGAAGCTTTCTTT | CAWSDRGNTEAFF
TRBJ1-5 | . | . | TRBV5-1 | TGCGCCAGCAGCTTGGGAGACTTACAGAATCAGCCCCAGCATTTT | CASSLGDLQNQPQHF
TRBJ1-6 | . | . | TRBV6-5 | TGTGCCAGCGATACAGGGAACTCCTATAATTCACCCCTCCACTTT | CASDTGNSYNSPLHF
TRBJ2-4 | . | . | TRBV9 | TGTGCCAGCAGTCAGGGGAGTAAAAACATTCAGTACTTC | CASSQGSKNIQYF
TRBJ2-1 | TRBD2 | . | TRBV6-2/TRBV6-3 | TGTGCCAGCAGTATACTAGCGGGAGGTGACAATGAGCAGTTCTTC | CASSILAGGDNEQFF
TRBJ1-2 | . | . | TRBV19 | TGTGCCAGTAGTCCATACGGGGTCGTTGGCAACTATGGCTACACCTTC | CASSPYGVVGNYGYTF
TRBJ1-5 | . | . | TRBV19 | TGTGCCAGTAGTACTCAGGATATGAGCCAGCCCCAGCATTTT | CASSTQDMSQPQHF
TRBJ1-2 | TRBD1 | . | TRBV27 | TGTGCCAGCAGTCGAGGGACCAGGGGGTATGGCTACACCTTC | CASSRGTRGYGYTF
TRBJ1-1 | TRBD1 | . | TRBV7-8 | TGTGCCAGCAGCCCCGAGACAGGGGTGGGAGGTGAAGCTTTCTTT | CASSPETGVGGEAFF
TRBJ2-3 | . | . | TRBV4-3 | TGCGCCAGCAGCCTCGGAGGGGAGTACACAGATACGCAGTATTTT | CASSLGGEYTDTQYF
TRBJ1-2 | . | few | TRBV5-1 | TGCGCCAGCCGGCGGGACACTACTAACTATGGCTACACCTTC | CASRRDTTNYGYTF
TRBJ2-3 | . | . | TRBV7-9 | TGTGCCAGCAGCTCCCGGGGCACAGATACGCAGTATTTT | CASSSRGTDTQYF
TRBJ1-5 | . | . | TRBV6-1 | TGTGCCAGCAGTGAACACGTCGGAGGGAGCAATCAGCCCCAGCATTTT | CASSEHVGGSNQPQHF
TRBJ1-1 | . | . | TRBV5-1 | TGCGCCAGCAGCTTGGGTCAGGGGAGAACTGAAGCTTTCTTT | CASSLGQGRTEAFF
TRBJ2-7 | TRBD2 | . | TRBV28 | TGTGCCAGCAGTTACCCATCTAGCGGGAGAATGCACGAGCAGTACTTC | CASSYPSSGRMHEQYF
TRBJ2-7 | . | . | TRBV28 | TGTGCCAGCAGTTTACTCAGGACGGCCCCCTACGAGCAGTACTTC | CASSLLRTAPYEQYF
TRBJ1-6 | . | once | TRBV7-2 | TGTGCCAGCAGCTTGGACATCGCCTATAATTCACCCCTCCACTTT | CASSLDIAYNSPLHF
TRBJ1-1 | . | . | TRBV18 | TGTGCCACCACGACCGACATGAACACTGAAGCTTTCTTT | CATTTDMNTEAFF
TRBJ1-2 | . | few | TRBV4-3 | TGCGCCAGCAGCCAAGAAGGCAGGGTCTATGGCTACACCTTC | CASSQEGRVYGYTF
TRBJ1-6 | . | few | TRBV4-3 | TGCGCCAGCAGCCAAGATAGGGGGAGCTCCTATAATTCACCCCTCCACTTT | CASSQDRGSSYNSPLHF
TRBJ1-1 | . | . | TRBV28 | TGTGCCAGCAGTTTAACCAGGCCCAAAAACGGAGCTTTCTTT | CASSLTRPKNGAFF